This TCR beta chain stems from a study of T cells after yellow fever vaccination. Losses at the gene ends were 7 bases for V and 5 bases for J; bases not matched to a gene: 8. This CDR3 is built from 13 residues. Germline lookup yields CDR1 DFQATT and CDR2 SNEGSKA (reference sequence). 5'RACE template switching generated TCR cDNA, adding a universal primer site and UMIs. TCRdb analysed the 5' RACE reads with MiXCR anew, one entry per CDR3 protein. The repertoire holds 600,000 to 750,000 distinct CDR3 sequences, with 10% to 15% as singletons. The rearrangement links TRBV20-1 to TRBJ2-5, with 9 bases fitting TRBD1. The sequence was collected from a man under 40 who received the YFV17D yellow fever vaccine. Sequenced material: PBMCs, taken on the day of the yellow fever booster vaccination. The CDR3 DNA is TGCAGTGTCACCGGGACAGGGATGGAGACCCAGTACTTC. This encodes CSVTGTGMETQYF.